This TCR beta chain was captured in a study of shared clonotypes between healthy human individuals. Study-level information: Used for every donor were three CD4 naive, three CD4 memory, two CD8 naive and one CD8 memory plate. Broader study findings: A reduction in generation probabilities was seen for non-shared clonotypes relative to those shared by all four donors.

CDR3 length: 15 amino acids. The V gene's germline CDR1 is SNHLY and CDR2 FYNNEI. Deletions cut 6 bases from V and 10 bases from J, with 21 bases between. As to this clone: Its cognate antigen is unknown.

TCRdb's copy holds only in-frame clones and misses some; the assay was immunoSEQ multiplex PCR. This table has hundreds of thousands of clones, about 96% appearing once. The sequence was collected from a woman in her 30s in good health. The chain uses TRBV2 and TRBJ1-4; D may be TRBD1 (6 bases). The sample consisted of naive CD4+ T cells sorted from blood. Subset indicated: CD45RA+ positively selected. The CDR3 sequence is CASRALQGSRGKLFF. CDR3 DNA: TGTGCCAGCAGGGCCCTACAGGGAAGCCGGGGAAAACTGTTTTTT.